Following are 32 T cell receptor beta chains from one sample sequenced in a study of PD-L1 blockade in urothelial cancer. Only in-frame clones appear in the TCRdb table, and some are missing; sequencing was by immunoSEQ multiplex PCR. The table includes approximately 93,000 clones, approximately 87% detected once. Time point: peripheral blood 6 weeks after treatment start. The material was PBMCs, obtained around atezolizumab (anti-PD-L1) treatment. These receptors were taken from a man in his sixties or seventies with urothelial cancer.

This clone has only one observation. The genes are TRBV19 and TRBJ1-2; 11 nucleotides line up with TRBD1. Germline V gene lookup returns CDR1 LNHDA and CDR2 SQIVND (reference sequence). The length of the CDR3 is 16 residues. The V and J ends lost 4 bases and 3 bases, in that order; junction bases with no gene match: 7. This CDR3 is CASSKNRDRGYYGYTF. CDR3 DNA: TGTGCCAGTAGTAAAAACCGGGACAGGGGGTACTATGGCTACACCTTC.

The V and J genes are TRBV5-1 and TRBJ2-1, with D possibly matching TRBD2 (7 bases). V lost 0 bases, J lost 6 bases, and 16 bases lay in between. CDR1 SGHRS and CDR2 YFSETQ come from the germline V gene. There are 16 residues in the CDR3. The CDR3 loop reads CASSLEGGRSGNEQFF. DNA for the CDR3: TGCGCCAGCAGCTTGGAGGGGGGGCGTTCCGGCAATGAGCAGTTCTTC.

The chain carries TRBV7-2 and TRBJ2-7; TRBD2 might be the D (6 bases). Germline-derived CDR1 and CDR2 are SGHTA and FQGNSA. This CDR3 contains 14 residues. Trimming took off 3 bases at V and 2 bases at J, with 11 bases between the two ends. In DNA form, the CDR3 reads TGTGCCAGCAGCTTCCAGGGACTTGCCTACGAGCAGTACTTC. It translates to CASSFQGLAYEQYF.

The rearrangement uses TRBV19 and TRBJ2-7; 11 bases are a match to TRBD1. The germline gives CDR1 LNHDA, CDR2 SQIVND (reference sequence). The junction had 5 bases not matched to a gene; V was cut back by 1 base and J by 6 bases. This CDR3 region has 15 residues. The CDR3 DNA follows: TGTGCCAGTAGTATAGGGGGGACAGGGGGGTCCGAGCAGTACTTC. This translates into CASSIGGTGGSEQYF. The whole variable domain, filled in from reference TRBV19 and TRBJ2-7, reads DGGITQSPKYLFRKEGQNVTLSCEQNLNHDAMYWYRQDPGQGLRLIYYSQIVNDFQKGDIAEGYSVSREKKESFPLTVTSAQKNPTAFYLCASSIGGTGGSEQYFGPGTRLTVT.

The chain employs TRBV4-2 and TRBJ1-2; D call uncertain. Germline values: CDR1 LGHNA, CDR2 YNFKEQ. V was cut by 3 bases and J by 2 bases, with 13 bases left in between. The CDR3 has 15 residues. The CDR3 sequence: CASSQDWIKNYGYTF. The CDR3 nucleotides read TGTGCCAGCAGCCAGGACTGGATAAAGAACTATGGCTACACCTTC.

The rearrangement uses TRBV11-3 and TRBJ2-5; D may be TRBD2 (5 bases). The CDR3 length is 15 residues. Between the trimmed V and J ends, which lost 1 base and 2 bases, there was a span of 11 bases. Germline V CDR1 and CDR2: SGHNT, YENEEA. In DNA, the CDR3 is TGTGCCAGCAGCTTAGGGGCGGGTCCGCAAGAGACCCAGTACTTC. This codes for CASSLGAGPQETQYF. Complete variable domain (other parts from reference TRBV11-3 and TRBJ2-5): EAGVVQSPRYKIIEKKQPVAFWCNPISGHNTLYWYLQNLGQGPELLIRYENEEAVDDSQLPKDRFSAERLKGVDSTLKIQPAELGDSAVYLCASSLGAGPQETQYFGPGTRLLVL.

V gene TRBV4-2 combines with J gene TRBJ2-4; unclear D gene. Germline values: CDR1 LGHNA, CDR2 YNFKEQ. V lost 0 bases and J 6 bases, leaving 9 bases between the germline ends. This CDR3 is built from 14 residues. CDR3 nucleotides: TGTGCCAGCAGCCAAGATAATCCTCGAAACATTCAGTACTTC. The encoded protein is CASSQDNPRNIQYF.

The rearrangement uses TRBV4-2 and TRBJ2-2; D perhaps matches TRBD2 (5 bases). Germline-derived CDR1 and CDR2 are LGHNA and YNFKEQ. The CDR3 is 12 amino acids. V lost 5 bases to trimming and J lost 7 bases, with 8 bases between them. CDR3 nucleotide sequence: TGTGCCAGCAGCATGGCGGGCGGGGAGCTGTTTTTT. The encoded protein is CASSMAGGELFF.

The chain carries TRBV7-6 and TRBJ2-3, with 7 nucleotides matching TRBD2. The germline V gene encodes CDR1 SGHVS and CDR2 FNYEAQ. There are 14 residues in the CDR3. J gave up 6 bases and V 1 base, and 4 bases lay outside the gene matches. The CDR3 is CASSLGREADTQYF. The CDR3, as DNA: TGTGCCAGCAGCTTAGGACGGGAGGCTGATACGCAGTATTTT.

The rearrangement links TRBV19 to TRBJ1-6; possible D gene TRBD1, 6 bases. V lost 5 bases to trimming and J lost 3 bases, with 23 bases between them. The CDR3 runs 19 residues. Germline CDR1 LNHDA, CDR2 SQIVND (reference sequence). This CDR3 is CASSFKAGTRTGYNSPLHF. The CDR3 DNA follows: TGTGCCAGTAGTTTCAAGGCCGGGACACGCACTGGCTATAATTCACCCCTCCACTTT.

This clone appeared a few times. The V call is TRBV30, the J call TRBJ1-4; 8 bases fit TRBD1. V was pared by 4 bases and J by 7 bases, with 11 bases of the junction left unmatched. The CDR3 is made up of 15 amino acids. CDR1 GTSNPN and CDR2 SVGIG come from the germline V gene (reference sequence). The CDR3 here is CAWKARQGNGEKLFF. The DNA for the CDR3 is TGTGCCTGGAAGGCCCGACAGGGGAATGGTGAAAAACTGTTTTTT.

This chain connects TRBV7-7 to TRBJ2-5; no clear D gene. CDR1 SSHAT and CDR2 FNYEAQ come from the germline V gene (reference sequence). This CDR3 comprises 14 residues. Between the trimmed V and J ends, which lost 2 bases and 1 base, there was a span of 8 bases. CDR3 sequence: CASSLIGFQETQYF. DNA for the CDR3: TGTGCCAGCAGCTTAATTGGCTTCCAAGAGACCCAGTACTTC.

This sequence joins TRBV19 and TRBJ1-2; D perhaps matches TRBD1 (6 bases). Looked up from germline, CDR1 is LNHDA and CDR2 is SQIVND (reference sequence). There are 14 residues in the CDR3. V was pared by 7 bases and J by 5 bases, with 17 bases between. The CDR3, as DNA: TGTGCCAGTATCAGAGACAGGCCCCCTTATGGCTACACCTTC. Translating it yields CASIRDRPPYGYTF.

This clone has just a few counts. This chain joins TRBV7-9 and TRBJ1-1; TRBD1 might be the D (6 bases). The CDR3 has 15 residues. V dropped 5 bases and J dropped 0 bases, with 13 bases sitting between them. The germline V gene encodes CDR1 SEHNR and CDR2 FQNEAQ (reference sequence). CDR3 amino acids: CASSPGTFMNTEAFF. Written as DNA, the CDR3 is TGTGCCAGCAGCCCCGGGACATTTATGAACACTGAAGCTTTCTTT.

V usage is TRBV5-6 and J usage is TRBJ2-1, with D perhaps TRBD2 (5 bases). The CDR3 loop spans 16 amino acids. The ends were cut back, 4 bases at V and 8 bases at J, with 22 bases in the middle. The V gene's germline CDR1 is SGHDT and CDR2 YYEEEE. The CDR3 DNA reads TGTGCCAGCAGCGCGATTTTAAGTAGGCTGAGGGATGAGCAGTTCTTC. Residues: CASSAILSRLRDEQFF. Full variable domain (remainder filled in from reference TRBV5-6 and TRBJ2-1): DAGVTQSPTHLIKTRGQQVTLRCSPKSGHDTVSWYQQALGQGPQFIFQYYEEEERQRGNFPDRFSGHQFPNYSSELNVNALLLGDSALYLCASSAILSRLRDEQFFGPGTRLTVL.

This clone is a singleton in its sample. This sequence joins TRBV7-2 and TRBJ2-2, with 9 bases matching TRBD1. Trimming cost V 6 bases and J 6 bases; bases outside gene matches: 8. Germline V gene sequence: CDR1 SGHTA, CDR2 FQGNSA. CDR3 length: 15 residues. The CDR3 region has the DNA TGTGCCAGCAGGATACAGGGGGCTACCCCCGGGGAGCTGTTTTTT. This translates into CASRIQGATPGELFF.

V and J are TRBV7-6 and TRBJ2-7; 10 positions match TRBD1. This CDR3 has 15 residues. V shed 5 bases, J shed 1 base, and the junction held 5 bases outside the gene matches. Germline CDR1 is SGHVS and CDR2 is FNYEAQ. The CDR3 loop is CASSLGQGFSYEQYF. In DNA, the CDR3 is TGTGCCAGCAGCCTGGGACAGGGGTTTTCCTACGAGCAGTACTTC.

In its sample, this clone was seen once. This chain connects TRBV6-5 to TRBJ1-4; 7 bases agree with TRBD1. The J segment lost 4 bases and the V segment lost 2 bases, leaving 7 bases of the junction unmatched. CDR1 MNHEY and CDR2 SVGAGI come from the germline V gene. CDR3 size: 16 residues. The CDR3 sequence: CASSYIWGTDNEKLFF. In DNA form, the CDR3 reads TGTGCCAGCAGTTACATATGGGGGACAGATAATGAAAAACTGTTTTTT.

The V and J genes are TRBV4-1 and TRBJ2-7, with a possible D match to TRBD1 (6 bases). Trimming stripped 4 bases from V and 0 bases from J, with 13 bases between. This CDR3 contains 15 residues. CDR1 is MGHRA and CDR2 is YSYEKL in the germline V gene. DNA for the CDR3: TGCGCCAGCAGCCCCCTTAGGGACACCTCCTACGAGCAGTACTTC. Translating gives CASSPLRDTSYEQYF.

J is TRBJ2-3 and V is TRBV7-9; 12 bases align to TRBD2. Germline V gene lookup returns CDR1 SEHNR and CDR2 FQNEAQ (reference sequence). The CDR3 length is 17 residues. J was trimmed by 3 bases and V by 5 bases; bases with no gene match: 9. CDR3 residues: CASSLLKTSGGTDTQYF. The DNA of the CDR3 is TGTGCCAGCAGCCTCTTAAAGACTAGCGGGGGAACAGATACGCAGTATTTT.

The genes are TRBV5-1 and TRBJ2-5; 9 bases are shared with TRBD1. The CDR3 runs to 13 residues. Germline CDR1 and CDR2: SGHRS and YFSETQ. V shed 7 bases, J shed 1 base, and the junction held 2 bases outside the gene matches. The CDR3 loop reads CASGTGSQETQYF. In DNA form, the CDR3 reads TGCGCCAGCGGGACAGGGTCCCAAGAGACCCAGTACTTC.

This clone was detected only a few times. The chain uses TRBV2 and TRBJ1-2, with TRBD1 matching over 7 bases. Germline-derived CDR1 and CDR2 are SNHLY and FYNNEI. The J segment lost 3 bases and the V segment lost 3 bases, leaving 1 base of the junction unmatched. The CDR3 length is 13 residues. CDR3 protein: CASSEQGDYGYTF. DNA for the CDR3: TGTGCCAGCAGTGAGCAGGGGGACTATGGCTACACCTTC.

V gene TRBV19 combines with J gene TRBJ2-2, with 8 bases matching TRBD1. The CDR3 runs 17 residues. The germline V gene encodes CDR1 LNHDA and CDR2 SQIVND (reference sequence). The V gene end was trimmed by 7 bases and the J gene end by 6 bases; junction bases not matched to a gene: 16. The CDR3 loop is CASNLGQGRADSGELFF. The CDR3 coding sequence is TGTGCCAGTAACCTCGGACAGGGAAGGGCCGACTCCGGGGAGCTGTTTTTT.

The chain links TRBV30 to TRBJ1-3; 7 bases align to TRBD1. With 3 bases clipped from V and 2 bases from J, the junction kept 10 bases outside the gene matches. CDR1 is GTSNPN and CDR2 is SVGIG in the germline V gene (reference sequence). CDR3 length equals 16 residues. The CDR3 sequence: CAWRSRDSGTGNTIYF. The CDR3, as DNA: TGTGCCTGGAGGAGTAGGGACAGTGGAACTGGAAACACCATATATTTT.

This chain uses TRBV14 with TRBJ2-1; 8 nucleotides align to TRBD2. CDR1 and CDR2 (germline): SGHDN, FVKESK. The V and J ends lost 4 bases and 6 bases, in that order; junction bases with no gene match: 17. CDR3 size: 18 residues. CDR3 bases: TGTGCCAGCAGCCCGAGAGAGGAGGGCTGGACTAGCTTCAATGAGCAGTTCTTC. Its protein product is CASSPREEGWTSFNEQFF. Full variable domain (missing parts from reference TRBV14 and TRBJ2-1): EAGVTQFPSHSVIEKGQTVTLRCDPISGHDNLYWYRRVMGKEIKFLLHFVKESKQDESGMPNNRFLAERTGGTYSTLKVQPAELEDSGVYFCASSPREEGWTSFNEQFFGPGTRLTVL.

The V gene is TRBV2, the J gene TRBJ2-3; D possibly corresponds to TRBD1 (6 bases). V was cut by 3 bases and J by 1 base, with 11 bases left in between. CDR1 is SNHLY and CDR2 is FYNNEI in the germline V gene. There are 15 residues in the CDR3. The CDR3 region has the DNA TGTGCCAGCAGTGACAGGGGTGGGGGCACAGATACGCAGTATTTT. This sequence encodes CASSDRGGGTDTQYF.

DNA for the CDR3: TGTGCCAGCAGCCTAGGAGGGGGGAACACTGAAGCTTTCTTT. It translates to CASSLGGGNTEAFF. The rearrangement links TRBV7-2 to TRBJ1-1; D may be TRBD1 (6 bases). Trimming pared 5 bases from V and 1 base from J, leaving 11 bases between. The CDR3 totals 14 residues. Germline V gene sequence: CDR1 SGHTA, CDR2 FQGNSA.

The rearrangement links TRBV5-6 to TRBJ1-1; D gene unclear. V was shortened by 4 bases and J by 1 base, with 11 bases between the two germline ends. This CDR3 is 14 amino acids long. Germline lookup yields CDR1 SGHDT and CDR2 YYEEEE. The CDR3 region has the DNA TGTGCCAGCAGCCGATACACTAGGAACACTGAAGCTTTCTTT. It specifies CASSRYTRNTEAFF.

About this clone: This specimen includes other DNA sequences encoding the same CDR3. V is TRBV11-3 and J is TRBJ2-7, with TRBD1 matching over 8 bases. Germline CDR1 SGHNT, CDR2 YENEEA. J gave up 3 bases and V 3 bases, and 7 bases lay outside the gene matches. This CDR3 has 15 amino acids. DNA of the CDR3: TGTGCCAGCAGCTTGGGGTCAACAGGGGGCTACGAGCAGTACTTC. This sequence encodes CASSLGSTGGYEQYF.

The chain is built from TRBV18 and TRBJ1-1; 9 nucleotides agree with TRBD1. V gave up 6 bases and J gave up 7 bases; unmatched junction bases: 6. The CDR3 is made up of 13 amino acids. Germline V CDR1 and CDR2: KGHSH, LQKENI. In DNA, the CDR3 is TGTGCCAGCTCCCCGGGACAGGGCGATGAAGCTTTCTTT. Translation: CASSPGQGDEAFF.

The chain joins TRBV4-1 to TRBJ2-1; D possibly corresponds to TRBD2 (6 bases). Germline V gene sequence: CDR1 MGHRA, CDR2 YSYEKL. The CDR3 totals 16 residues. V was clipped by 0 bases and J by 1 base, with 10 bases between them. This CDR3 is CASSQDPRGSYNEQFF. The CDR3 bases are TGCGCCAGCAGCCAAGATCCCCGGGGGTCCTACAATGAGCAGTTCTTC.

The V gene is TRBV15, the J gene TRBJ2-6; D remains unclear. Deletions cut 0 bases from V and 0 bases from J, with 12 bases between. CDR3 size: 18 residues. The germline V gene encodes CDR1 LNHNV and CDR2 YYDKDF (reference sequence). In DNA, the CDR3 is TGTGCCACCAGCAGAGATGGCAGATCAAGCTCTGGGGCCAACGTCCTGACTTTC. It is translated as CATSRDGRSSSGANVLTF.